The 19 T cell receptor beta chains reported below all come from one sample, sequenced in a study of tumor and adjacent non-tumor tissue in lung cancer. TCRbeta libraries were built with three rounds of nested PCR, modified from ARM-PCR. In TCRdb, the multiplex PCR reads were re-called with MiXCR into one record per CDR3 protein. The table records 100,000 or so distinct CDR3 sequences, roughly 80% of them present only once. This sample's RNA came from whole unsorted tissue. More than 3 cm separated this lung sample from the edge of the tumor. The sequenced sample was distant non-tumor lung tissue. The receptors were sampled from a man aged 55 to 70 with small cell lung cancer.

Note on this clonotype: No conserved phenylalanine or tryptophan is present at the end of the CDR3, so a read error is the likely explanation. V is TRBV11-2 and J is TRBJ2-1; D may be TRBD1 (6 bases). The CDR3 has 15 residues. Looked up from germline, CDR1 is SGHAT and CDR2 is FQNNGV. The CDR3 nucleotides are TGCGCCAGCAGCTTAGGAGGACAGTGTCGGAACGAGCAGTTCTCC. It specifies CASSLGGQCRNEQFS.

The DNA of the CDR3 is TGTGCCAGCAGTGACAGGGGTGACTATAATTCATCCCCCCACTTT. The encoded protein is CASSDRGDYNSSPHF. The chain couples TRBV6-1 to TRBJ1-6, with D tentatively TRBD1 (6 bases). V was clipped by 3 bases and J by 18 bases, with 24 bases between them. The CDR3 sequence is 15 residues long. Looked up from germline, CDR1 is MNHNS and CDR2 is SASEGT.

Concerning this clonotype: One base away lies a much larger clone, so this may be a sequencing read error. The rearrangement links TRBV20-1 to TRBJ2-1; possibly TRBD1 or TRBD2 for D (5 bases each). From germline, CDR1 is DFQATT and CDR2 SNEGSKA (reference sequence). This CDR3 region has 11 residues. The CDR3 DNA is TGCAGTACTAGGGGTGAAGGTGAGCAGTTCTTC. Translating gives CSTRGEGEQFF.

As for this clonotype: Mismatch with germline at one junction end may stem from a read error. V gene TRBV12-3 or TRBV12-4 combines with J gene TRBJ2-1; D not resolved. The CDR3 loop spans 13 amino acids. The CDR3 region is CASNLGGDNEQFF. In nucleotides, the CDR3 is TGTGCTAGCAATTTAGGTGGGGATAATGAGCAGTTCTTC.

The chain recombines TRBV6-5 with TRBJ2-1; 7 bases agree with TRBD2. Near its end, the DNA agrees better with TRBJ2-7, so the J call may be wrong. This CDR3 comprises 14 residues. The germline V gene encodes CDR1 MNHEY and CDR2 SVGAGI. CDR3: CASRGLAGPNEQYF. CDR3 coding DNA: TGTGCCAGCAGAGGATTAGCGGGCCCCAATGAGCAGTACTTC.

This clonotype was counted once. A read error is likely, as this CDR3 ends without the conserved phenylalanine or tryptophan. This sequence joins TRBV5-1 and TRBJ2-3; D ambiguous. The CDR3 has 12 amino acids. Germline loops: CDR1 SGHRS, CDR2 YFSETQ. CDR3 coding DNA: TGTGCCAGCAGCTTAGTATCAGATACGCAGTATTCT. Encoded protein: CASSLVSDTQYS.

As for this clonotype: As the CDR3 is not closed by the conserved phenylalanine or tryptophan, this likely results from a read error. This rearrangement joins TRBV4-2 to TRBJ2-1; no clear D gene. The CDR3 extends over 13 amino acids. Deletions cut 1 base from V and 4 bases from J, with 5 bases between. Germline CDR1 and CDR2: LGHNA and YNFKEQ. CDR3 nucleotide sequence: TGTGCCAGCAGCCAAGGTGGATACAATGAGCAGTTCTTA. Its protein product is CASSQGGYNEQFL.

As to this clonotype: One end of the junction is discordant with germline, which a read error may explain. V usage is TRBV11-1 and J usage is TRBJ2-1; TRBD2 matches at 13 bases. The germline V gene has CDR1 SGHAT and CDR2 FQDESV (reference sequence). The length of the CDR3 is 18 residues. The CDR3 nucleotides read TGTGCCAGCGGTTCAGAATCTAGGACTAGCGGGAGTGGTAATGTGCAGTTCTTC. It codes for CASGSESRTSGSGNVQFF.

The chain has TRBV6-5 and TRBJ2-2, with D tentatively TRBD1 or TRBD2 (5 bases each). CDR1 and CDR2 from the germline V gene are MNHEY and SVGAGI. The CDR3 sequence is 13 residues long. V was pared by 10 bases and J by 4 bases, with 13 bases between. The CDR3 DNA reads TGTGCCATTGCCAGGGACCGCACCGGGGAGCTGTTTTTT. This codes for CAIARDRTGELFF.

A note on this clonotype: An end of the junction differs from the germline gene, which may be a read error. CDR3 sequence (DNA): TGTGCCAGCATCGAAGGAGCTAGCGGGACCCATACCGGGGAGCCGTTTTTT. Its translation is CASIEGASGTHTGEPFF. This chain links TRBV4-2 with TRBJ2-2, with 9 bases identical to TRBD2. This CDR3 region has 17 residues. Germline CDR1 LGHNA, CDR2 YNFKEQ.

As concerns this clonotype: A junction boundary mismatches the germline segment, possibly from a read error. The chain recombines TRBV6-2 or TRBV6-3 with TRBJ2-7; a possible D gene is TRBD2 (5 bases). The CDR3 sequence is 15 residues long. CDR1 and CDR2 (germline): MNHEY, SVGEGT. CDR3 protein: CASRSEGVRSYEQYF. The CDR3 DNA reads as TGTGCCAGCAGATCAGAGGGAGTGAGATCCTACGAGCAATACTTC.

Note on this clonotype: One end of the junction varies from germline; a read error may be responsible. CDR3 DNA: TGTGCCAGCAGTTTCGGTCGGGGGCTGAATACTGAAGCTTTCTTT. As protein: CASSFGRGLNTEAFF. The chain employs TRBV12-3 or TRBV12-4 and TRBJ1-1, with D perhaps TRBD1 (6 bases). This CDR3 is built from 15 residues.

Comment on this clonotype: This CDR3 fails to terminate in the conserved phenylalanine or tryptophan, so it likely reflects a read error. This chain connects TRBV20-1 to TRBJ1-1; D call uncertain. The CDR3 is 16 amino acids. CDR1 DFQATT and CDR2 SNEGSKA come from the germline V gene (reference sequence). The CDR3 DNA sequence: TGCAGTGTTAGAGACCCCTCGGGGAGACCGAACACTGAAGCTTTCCTT. Translated: CSVRDPSGRPNTEAFL.

Comments on this clonotype: One end of the junction varies from germline; a read error may be responsible. This rearrangement joins TRBV6-5 to TRBJ2-7; 9 nucleotides match TRBD1. Germline loops: CDR1 MNHEY, CDR2 SVGAGI. This CDR3 is built from 15 residues. The CDR3 DNA follows: TGTGCCAGCAGGAGGGACAGGGATTGGTCCTACGAGCAGTATTTC. This gives the protein CASRRDRDWSYEQYF.

In this sample, this clonotype turned up a few times. This may arise from a read error, as a much more abundant clone is one base away. The chain is built from TRBV12-5 and TRBJ2-1; 7 nucleotides agree with TRBD2. The CDR3 sequence is 17 residues long. V lost 6 bases to trimming and J lost 8 bases; unmatched junction nucleotides: 19. Germline CDR1 and CDR2: LGHNT and FRNRAP. The CDR3 DNA is TGTGCTAGTGGCCCAAAGATGCCCGGACTAGTCTTGGATGAGCAGTTCTTC. It encodes CASGPKMPGLVLDEQFF.

Note on this clonotype: A much more abundant neighbour one base away suggests this may be a read error. The genes are TRBV2 and TRBJ2-5; TRBD1 might be the D (5 bases). Germline assignment: CDR1 SNHLY and CDR2 FYNNEI. The CDR3 covers 14 residues. The chain's CDR3 is CASNETGVQETQYF. The CDR3 DNA reads TGTGCCAGCAATGAAACAGGAGTCCAAGAGACCCAGTACTTC.

With respect to this clonotype: At one boundary the junction diverges from the germline segment, which might be a read error. The chain has TRBV12-3 or TRBV12-4 and TRBJ2-3; 9 bases agree with TRBD2. The length of the CDR3 is 14 residues. The CDR3 region is CASIRSGSTVTQYF. The CDR3 DNA follows: TGTGCCAGCATTCGTAGCGGGAGCACAGTTACGCAGTATTTT.

For this clonotype: Compared with germline, one end of the junction differs, possibly owing to a read error. The J gene is TRBJ2-1, the V gene TRBV11-1, with 7 bases that match TRBD2. CDR3 length: 18 residues. Germline-derived CDR1 and CDR2 are SGHAT and FQDESV (reference sequence). The CDR3 nucleotides are TGTACCAGCAGCTCAGAATCGAGCACTAGCGCGAGTGGTAATGAGCAGTTCTTC. It encodes CTSSSESSTSASGNEQFF.

The count of this clonotype is one. One end of the junction fails to match germline, which may point to a read error. The genes are TRBV6-1 and TRBJ2-3, with D possibly being TRBD2 (6 bases). CDR1 is MNHNS and CDR2 is SASEGT in the germline V gene. The CDR3 is made up of 15 amino acids. The CDR3 sequence is CVSRYDREKTDTQYF. The CDR3 nucleotides are TGTGTCAGCAGATATGACCGGGAGAAGACAGATACGCAGTATTTT.